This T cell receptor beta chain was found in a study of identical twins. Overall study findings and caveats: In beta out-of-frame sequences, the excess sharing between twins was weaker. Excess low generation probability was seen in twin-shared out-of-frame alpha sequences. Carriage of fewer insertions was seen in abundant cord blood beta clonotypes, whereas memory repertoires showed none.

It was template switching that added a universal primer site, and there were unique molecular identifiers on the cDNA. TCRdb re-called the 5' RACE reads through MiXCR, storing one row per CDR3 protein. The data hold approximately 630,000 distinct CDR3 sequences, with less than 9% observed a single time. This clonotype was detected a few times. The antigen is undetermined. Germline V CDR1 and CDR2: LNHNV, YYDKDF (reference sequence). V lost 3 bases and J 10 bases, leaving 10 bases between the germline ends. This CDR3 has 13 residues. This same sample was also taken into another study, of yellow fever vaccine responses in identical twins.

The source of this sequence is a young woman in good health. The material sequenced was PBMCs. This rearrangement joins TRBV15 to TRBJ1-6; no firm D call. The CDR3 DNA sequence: TGTGCCACCAGCAGCGACCTGGGGTCACCCCTCCACTTT. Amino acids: CATSSDLGSPLHF.